The TCR beta chain described here comes from a study of T cell repertoires in cytomegalovirus infection. The CDR3 covers 12 residues. Trimming left V 0 bases short and J 7 bases short, with 4 bases between. CDR1 and CDR2 from the germline V gene are SGHTA and FQGNSA. This clonotype has only a few counts. Its antigen is currently unknown. From the reads, TCRdb called clonotypes with MiXCR, one entry per CDR3 protein. The sample has 360,000 or so distinct CDR3 sequences; roughly 34% are singletons. The sequence derives from a human donor in good health (CMV status not recorded). Some clones in this sample may be carry-over from other donors' samples. This rearrangement joins TRBV7-2 to TRBJ1-5, with D unresolved. Source: cultured PBMCs, taken from culture after CMV antigen stimulation. The CDR3 nucleotides read TGTGCCAGCAGCTTAGCGGAACAGCCCCAGCATTTT. Protein sequence: CASSLAEQPQHF.